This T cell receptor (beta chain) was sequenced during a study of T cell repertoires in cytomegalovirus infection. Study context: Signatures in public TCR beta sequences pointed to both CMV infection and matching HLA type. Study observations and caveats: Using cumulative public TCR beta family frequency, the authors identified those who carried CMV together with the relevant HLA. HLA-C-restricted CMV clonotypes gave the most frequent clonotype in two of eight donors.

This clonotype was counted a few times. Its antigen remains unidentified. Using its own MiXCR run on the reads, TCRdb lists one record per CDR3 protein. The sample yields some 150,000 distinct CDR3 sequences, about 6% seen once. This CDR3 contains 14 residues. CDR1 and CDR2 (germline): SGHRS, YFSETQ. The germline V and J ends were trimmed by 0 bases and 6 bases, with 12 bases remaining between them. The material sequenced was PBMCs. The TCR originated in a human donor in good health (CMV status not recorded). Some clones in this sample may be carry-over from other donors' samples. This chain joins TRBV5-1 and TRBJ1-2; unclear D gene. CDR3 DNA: TGCGCCAGCAGCTTGGGGTCGGACCTCGATGGCTACACCTTC. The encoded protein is CASSLGSDLDGYTF.